This T cell receptor beta chain was recorded in a study of cytomegalovirus exposure and HLA in healthy donors. Whole-study context: Membership in the Caucasian-associated ancestry cluster was found for around 81% of fewer than 450 genotyped donors. Study observations and caveats: Clonal expansion was found to be greater in HLA-associated TCR beta chains than in equally common others in a later analysis. V segments that were indistinguishable, TRBV6-2 and TRBV6-3 among them, were omitted from analysis.

PCR was performed using 60 Vbeta and 13 Jbeta primers. Produced via immunoSEQ multiplex PCR; TCRdb's table is partial and in-frame only. The sample records approximately 120,000 clones, less than 70% being singletons. To note about this clone: What it binds is unknown.

The germline V and J ends were trimmed by 6 bases and 8 bases, with 13 bases remaining between them. From germline, CDR1 is ENHRY and CDR2 SYGVKD. The CDR3 consists of 13 residues. Sequencing was performed on PBMCs. The clonotype originates from an older woman in good health and CMV-seropositive. The chain employs TRBV10-3 and TRBJ1-4, with D maybe TRBD1 (5 bases). CDR3 nucleotides: TGTGCCATCAGGGAGGGGAGAACCGAAAAACTGTTTTTT. Residues: CAIREGRTEKLFF.